This T cell receptor (beta chain) was observed in a study of shared clonotypes between healthy human individuals. Profiling relied on immunoSEQ multiplex PCR, and the TCRdb table lists in-frame clones only, not all of them. The sample has about 2.4 million clones, over 85% seen once. Sequenced input: naive CD4+ T cells sorted from blood. The sample's subset: CD45RA+ positively selected. The sequence was obtained from a man aged 18-30 years in good health.

CDR3 in amino acids: CASATANEQFF. DNA for the CDR3: TGCGCCAGCGCCACGGCAAATGAGCAGTTCTTC. The genes are TRBV5-1 and TRBJ2-1; D ambiguous. The CDR3 loop spans 11 amino acids. The V end was cut by 7 bases, the J end by 7 bases, with 9 bases between. The germline V gene has CDR1 SGHRS and CDR2 YFSETQ.